This T cell receptor (beta chain) was captured in a study of Ad26.COV2.S vaccination and SARS-CoV-2 variants. Turning to this clone: Its specificity is not known.

The CDR3 runs to 15 residues. The V gene's germline CDR1 is SGHRS and CDR2 YFSETQ. J gave up 6 bases and V 4 bases, and 9 bases lay outside the gene matches. Study findings and constraints: Measures of TCR breadth and depth may have fallen short of total T cell responses.

Treatment of the sample: roughly 18 received Ad26.COV2.S at low or high dose, single or two shots; several received placebo; per-sample allocation not given. Specimen acquisition occurred on day 63 following the initial vaccine or placebo injection. The shot given was an Ad26 vector that makes Wuhan-strain SARS-CoV-2 spike. Profiled with immunoSEQ multiplex PCR; TCRdb holds only in-frame clones, not every one. The sample has about 280,000 clones; 87% are singletons. This sample comprised peripheral blood, obtained in a trial of Ad26.COV2.S vaccine versus placebo. This chain joins TRBV5-1 and TRBJ2-3; 9 nucleotides match TRBD1. The sequence was obtained from a person between 18 and 65 years old who received the Ad26.COV2.S COVID-19 vaccine or a placebo. The CDR3 coding sequence is TGCGCCAGCAGCCTCAACAGGGGGCAACCGGATACGCAGTATTTT. This sequence encodes CASSLNRGQPDTQYF.